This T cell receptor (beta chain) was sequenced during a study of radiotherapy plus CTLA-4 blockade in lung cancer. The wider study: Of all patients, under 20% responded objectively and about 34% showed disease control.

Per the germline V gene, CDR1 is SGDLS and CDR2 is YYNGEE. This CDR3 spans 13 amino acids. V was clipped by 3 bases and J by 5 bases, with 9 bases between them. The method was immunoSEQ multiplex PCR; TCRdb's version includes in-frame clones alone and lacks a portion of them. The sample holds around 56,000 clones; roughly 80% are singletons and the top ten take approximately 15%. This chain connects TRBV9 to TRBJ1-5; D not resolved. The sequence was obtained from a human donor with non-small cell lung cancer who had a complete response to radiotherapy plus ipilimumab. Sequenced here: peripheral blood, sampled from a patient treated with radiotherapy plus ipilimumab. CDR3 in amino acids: CASSASSDQPQHF. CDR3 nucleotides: TGTGCCAGCAGCGCCTCCTCTGATCAGCCCCAGCATTTT.